The TCR beta chain under discussion was sequenced for a study of CD8+ T cells in alopecia areata. Study-level findings and limits: Possibly as an HLA-related effect, TCR sharing across patients appeared less clear than in mice.

Reverse transcribed after extraction, RNA yielded cDNA as the sequencing template. Here immunoSEQ multiplex PCR was the method, and the copy in TCRdb shows in-frame clones only, minus some. Of about 190,000 clones listed, around three fifths are singletons. The treatment was: oral pan-JAK inhibitor, 5-10 mg twice daily. Alopecia areata patients had lesional scalp punch biopsies and peripheral blood taken from them. Concerning this clone: Antigen unknown.

V was clipped by 4 bases and J by 14 bases, with 21 bases between them. This CDR3 spans 14 amino acids. The germline V gene encodes CDR1 SGHTA and CDR2 FQGNSA. J is TRBJ2-4 and V is TRBV7-2; either TRBD1 or TRBD2 may supply D (5 bases each). This TCR was sampled from a human donor with alopecia areata. The sequences come from CD4+ T cells sorted from blood, collected at week 24, from a patient treated with tofacitinib. The CDR3 loop reads CASSSLEFGAPKYF. The CDR3 nucleotides are TGTGCCAGCAGCTCTTTAGAGTTCGGGGCTCCCAAGTACTTC.